This is a list of T cell receptor beta chains from one sample in a study of OX40 agonist ivuxolimab in advanced cancers. Assay: immunoSEQ multiplex PCR; the TCRdb copy retains only in-frame clones and omits some. The sample shows more than 90,000 clones, approximately 84% of them seen only once. The source was CD4+ or CD8+ T cells sorted from blood, collected in a trial of the OX40 agonist ivuxolimab. These receptors were collected from an adult with an advanced solid tumor such as melanoma, head and neck, liver or kidney cancer. Both conserved end residues are part of each CDR3. The D gene is left open where the match is weak. Not all rows give a size; the values are once, few, many and, for expanded clones, a class.

V gene,J gene,D gene,clone size,CDR3 DNA,CDR3 protein
TRBV6-5,TRBJ2-4,TRBD1,few,TGTGCCAGCAGGATCACAGGGGGAGCCAAAAACATTCAGTACTTC,CASRITGGAKNIQYF
TRBV5-6,TRBJ1-4,-,-,TGTGCCAGCAGCTTGGTTCAGCTCGGGGGGGGAAAACTGTTTTTT,CASSLVQLGGGKLFF
TRBV27,TRBJ2-6,-,-,TGTGCCAGCAGTTTAACCGGGGCCAACGTCCTGACTTTC,CASSLTGANVLTF
TRBV2,TRBJ2-7,-,-,TGTGCCAGCGGGGACCGCGTCTACGAGCAGTACTTC,CASGDRVYEQYF
TRBV9,TRBJ2-3,-,-,TGTGCCAGCAGCGTAGAGGTGAGCACAGATACGCAGTATTTT,CASSVEVSTDTQYF
TRBV11-2,TRBJ1-1,-,-,TGTGCCAGCAGCGCAACGAGGGATGACGAAGCTTTCTTT,CASSATRDDEAFF
TRBV11-2,TRBJ2-4,-,-,TGTGCCAGCAGCTTGCCAGACACCCTCGGAAAGAACATTCAGTACTTC,CASSLPDTLGKNIQYF
TRBV2,TRBJ2-3,-,-,TGTGCCAGCAGTGGTGCGGGGACAGATACGCAGTATTTT,CASSGAGTDTQYF
TRBV18,TRBJ2-7,-,-,TGTGCCAGCTCCCGACTTGGGGACTACGAGCAGTACTTC,CASSRLGDYEQYF
TRBV2,TRBJ2-1,-,-,TGTGCCAGCAGTGAATGGCTATTCAATGAGCAGTTCTTC,CASSEWLFNEQFF
TRBV7-9,TRBJ2-7,-,-,TGTGCCAGCAGCTCTCAGGGTTCCTCCTACGAGCAGTACTTC,CASSSQGSSYEQYF
TRBV19,TRBJ2-1,TRBD2,-,TGTGCCAGTAGTACGGGACTAGCGGGAGAAGTGCTCAATGAGCAGTTCTTC,CASSTGLAGEVLNEQFF
TRBV5-1,TRBJ2-7,TRBD1,-,TGCGCCAGCAGCCCCAGGACAGGGGACGCCTACGAGCAGTACTTC,CASSPRTGDAYEQYF
TRBV5-1,TRBJ2-3,-,-,TGCGCCAGCAGCTTCAGCGAACCTAGCACAGATACGCAGTATTTT,CASSFSEPSTDTQYF
TRBV5-1,TRBJ1-2,TRBD1,-,TGCGCCAGCAGCGAGGGACAGTCTAAGAACTATGGCTACACCTTC,CASSEGQSKNYGYTF
TRBV29-1,TRBJ2-7,-,-,TGCAGCGTTGAAATAGGAACCTACGAGCAGTACTTC,CSVEIGTYEQYF
TRBV4-2,TRBJ1-2,TRBD1,-,TGTGCCAGCAGCTTAAGGGGGCTGGGAAGTGGCTACACCTTC,CASSLRGLGSGYTF
TRBV6-5,TRBJ2-3,TRBD2,-,TGTGCCAGCAGCTCCGGGACTAGCGAGGTAGATACGCAGTATTTT,CASSSGTSEVDTQYF
TRBV19,TRBJ1-1,-,-,TGTGCCAGTAGTCCCCAAGGTCGCACTGAAGCTTTCTTT,CASSPQGRTEAFF
TRBV5-1,TRBJ2-3,TRBD2,-,TGCGCCAGCAGCTTGGGGACTAGCGGGACCCGCACAGATACGCAGTATTTT,CASSLGTSGTRTDTQYF
TRBV7-2,TRBJ1-1,TRBD1,-,TGTGCCAGCAGCTTCGGTCAGGGGGAGAACACTGAAGCTTTCTTT,CASSFGQGENTEAFF
TRBV4-1,TRBJ1-1,-,-,TGCGCCAGCAGCCAAGAGGTGGGGGTAGCTTTCTTT,CASSQEVGVAFF
TRBV5-1,TRBJ2-1,-,-,TGCGCCAGCAGCTCACGTGCGGGCAGGGATGAGCAGTTCTTC,CASSSRAGRDEQFF
TRBV9,TRBJ2-7,TRBD2,-,TGTGCCAGCAGCGTAGCCCCAGCGGGAGAGGCCGAGCAGTACTTC,CASSVAPAGEAEQYF
TRBV19,TRBJ1-2,-,-,TGTGCCAGTAGCCCCCAGGGGAGAAACGGCTACACCTTC,CASSPQGRNGYTF
TRBV25-1,TRBJ2-7,-,few,TGTGCCAGCAGTGAGAGGGGAAATTCCTACGAGCAGTACTTC,CASSERGNSYEQYF
TRBV9,TRBJ2-7,TRBD2,once,TGTGCCAGCAGCGTAGGTAGCGGGAACTCCTACGAGCAGTACTTC,CASSVGSGNSYEQYF
TRBV19,TRBJ2-3,-,-,TGTGCCAGTAGTACTCTCATTTCAGCAGATACGCAGTATTTT,CASSTLISADTQYF
TRBV5-6,TRBJ2-2,TRBD2,-,TGTGCCAGCAGCTTGTATTTTAGCGGGGGCCCGAACACCGGGGAGCTGTTTTTT,CASSLYFSGGPNTGELFF
TRBV19,TRBJ2-3,-,-,TGTGCCAGTAGTCAAGGACCCGCGAGCACAGATACGCAGTATTTT,CASSQGPASTDTQYF
TRBV12-5,TRBJ1-5,-,once,TGTGCTAGTGGTTCTGGTCCGTCCCTCTATAGCAATCAGCCCCAGCATTTT,CASGSGPSLYSNQPQHF
TRBV28,TRBJ2-3,TRBD2,-,TGTGCCAGCAGTTCCGAAGCGGGAGTTGGATTAGATACGCAGTATTTT,CASSSEAGVGLDTQYF
TRBV19,TRBJ1-2,-,-,TGTGCCAGTAGTCTGGCGGTACTTAACTATGGCTACACCTTC,CASSLAVLNYGYTF
TRBV19,TRBJ1-1,TRBD1,-,TGTGCCAGTAGTAACAGGGGGAATGGTATGAACACTGAAGCTTTCTTT,CASSNRGNGMNTEAFF
TRBV19,TRBJ2-1,-,-,TGTGCCAGTAGTAAATCGGGGGGCCAGACCTACAATGAGCAGTTCTTC,CASSKSGGQTYNEQFF
TRBV11-2,TRBJ1-1,TRBD1,-,TGTGCCAGCAGCTTCCACGGGACAGGGCACACTGAAGCTTTCTTT,CASSFHGTGHTEAFF
TRBV11-3,TRBJ2-7,-,-,TGTGCCAGCAGCTCCGGCGCAGGGTCCTCCTACGAGCAGTACTTC,CASSSGAGSSYEQYF
TRBV7-9,TRBJ2-5,-,-,TGTGCCAGCAGCTTCGAAGAGGCGAAGACCCAGTACTTC,CASSFEEAKTQYF
TRBV19,TRBJ1-4,TRBD1,few,TGTGCCAGTAGTTCGACAGGGGCGTTAGGAGAAAAACTGTTTTTT,CASSSTGALGEKLFF
TRBV19,TRBJ2-3,-,few,-,CASSIRARRADTQYF
TRBV7-2,TRBJ1-3,TRBD1,-,TGTGCCAGCAGCTTAGAAGGGACAGGGAAAGGGGCCATATATTTT,CASSLEGTGKGAIYF
TRBV7-3,TRBJ2-1,-,-,TGTGCCAGCGGGTCAGGGTGGCATGAGCAGTTCTTC,CASGSGWHEQFF
TRBV4-3,TRBJ1-2,TRBD1,-,TGCGCCAGCAGCCAGTCACAGGGGAGACTCTATGGCTACACCTTC,CASSQSQGRLYGYTF
TRBV14,TRBJ2-6,-,-,TGTGCCAGCAGCCAAGATTGGTTAGACAGTCGCCGTACCTCTGGGGCCAACGTCCTGACTTTC,CASSQDWLDSRRTSGANVLTF
TRBV5-1,TRBJ2-7,-,-,TGCGCCAGCAGCTCTGAAGTAGGATACTACGAGCAGTACTTC,CASSSEVGYYEQYF
TRBV7-9,TRBJ2-5,TRBD2,-,TGTGCCAGCAGCCTGGGAACTAGCGGGATGGGGGAGACCCAGTACTTC,CASSLGTSGMGETQYF